The T cell receptor (beta chain) under discussion was sequenced for a study of PD-L1 blockade in urothelial cancer (dated by TCRdb to the late 2010s). Turning to the overall study: All patients started therapy around 2014 and received atezolizumab 1,200 mg intravenously every 3 weeks. Some 30 patients had pretreatment blood TCR-seq, around 25 had at least one posttreatment blood collection, and around 25 had tumor TCR-seq. Pretreatment tumor samples and matched peripheral blood, collected serially before and after atezolizumab treatment, underwent TCR sequencing. About nine tenths of the roughly 29 patients were identified as males with urothelial cancer of bladder origin, and a prior smoking history was reported by 18 of 29 patients. Durable clinical benefit was achieved by nine patients and was not achieved by 20 patients. In the same patients, whole exome sequencing and RNA sequencing of pretreatment tumors were performed in addition to TCR sequencing. The study, an exploratory multi-omic analysis, examined somatic, immune and clinical correlates of response to PD-L1 blockade with atezolizumab in urothelial cancer. Blood samples were analyzed 3 weeks after the start of treatment (second dose) and 6 weeks after the start of treatment. Blood samples gave median yields of around 140,000 T cells and some 80,000 unique TCRs, along with a median clonality of roughly 0.08. An ECOG performance status of 0 or 1 was recorded for the patients, and 0 to 3 prior chemotherapy regimens had been received by the patients. Durable clinical benefit meant progression-free survival longer than 6 months, and TCR features were also tested against progression-free and overall survival.

Notes on this clone: The target of this receptor is not known. No much larger clone is present one base from it, and per-base qualities are unavailable.

Results and caveats for the whole study, not just this receptor: Patients with durable benefit showed greater expansion of tumor-associated TCR clones in peripheral blood 3 weeks after starting treatment (n of about 22, p = 0.022). Improved progression-free and overall survival was found to be associated with pretreatment peripheral blood TCR clonality below the median. Because the sample size was small (n = 29) and many of the analyses were exploratory, the results are meant to be hypothesis-generating.

A total of some 30 patients with locally advanced or metastatic urothelial carcinoma, treated at Memorial Sloan Kettering on a trial protocol, made up the cohort. Peripheral blood mononuclear cells were collected pretreatment and during treatment, at between 1 and 8 total time points per patient. The Qiagen DNeasy Blood extraction kit was used to purify genomic DNA from total PBMCs and tumor samples. PBMCs were collected pretreatment and during treatment, and were isolated and stored as previously described. According to the germline V gene (reference sequence), CDR1 reads SEHNR and CDR2 reads FQNEAQ. Here V drops 3 bases and J drops 8 bases, and the junction holds 7 bases not matched to any gene. The CDR3 covers 15 residues, taking in both the cysteine and the phenylalanine. The CDR3 DNA has 45 bases and is translated from base 1. To estimate absolute template abundance from read counts, synthetic TCR analog templates were spiked into each PCR. The immunoSEQ assay was used to amplify TCRbeta CDR3 regions from genomic DNA with bias-controlled V and J gene primers. Rearranged TCRbeta segments were sequenced at approximately 20X coverage. The study's processing was this. Sequencing errors were corrected by clustering, and CDR3s were annotated against IMGT so that V, D and J genes could be assigned. Out-of-frame and stop-codon sequences were excluded, and only productive TCRbeta rearrangements were used in downstream analyses. Clonality was calculated as one minus the Shannon entropy normalized by the log of the number of unique productive sequences. Fisher's exact test with Benjamini-Hochberg correction, at a threshold of adjusted p below 0.01, was used to find clones that differed between time points or between blood and tumor. In its TCRdb copy, this immuneACCESS table keeps in-frame sequences only and misses some clones. Where compared with another copy, unresolved V genes explain less than half of these, and the others have no known cause. The V and J calls and clone size were taken over from that table, and D and trimming were inferred from the DNA. Within this sample are roughly 43,000 clones, with about four fifths of them counted one time only. Of the sample, approximately 2.9% falls within the top ten clones.

The TCR sequence derives from an older man with urothelial cancer. Here the chain combines TRBV7-9 and TRBJ2-1, with TRBD1 identical over 10 junction bases. The specimen comprised PBMCs, sampled around atezolizumab (anti-PD-L1) treatment. CDR3 region: CASSFPGQGTHEQFF. At the DNA level, the sequence is TGTGCCAGCAGCTTTCCGGGACAGGGGACCCATGAGCAGTTCTTC.